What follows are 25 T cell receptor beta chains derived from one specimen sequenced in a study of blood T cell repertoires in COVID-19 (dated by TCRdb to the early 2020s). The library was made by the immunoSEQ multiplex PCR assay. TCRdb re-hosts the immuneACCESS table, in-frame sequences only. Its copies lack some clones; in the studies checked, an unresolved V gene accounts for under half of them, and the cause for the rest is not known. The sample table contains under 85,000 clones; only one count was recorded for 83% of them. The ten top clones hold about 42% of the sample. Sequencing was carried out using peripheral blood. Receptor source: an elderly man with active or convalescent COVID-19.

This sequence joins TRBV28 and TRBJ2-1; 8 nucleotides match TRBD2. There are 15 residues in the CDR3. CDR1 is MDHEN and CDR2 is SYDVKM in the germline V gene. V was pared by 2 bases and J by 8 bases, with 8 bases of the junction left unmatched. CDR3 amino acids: CASSLSAGGLDEQFF. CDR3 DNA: TGTGCCAGCAGTTTAAGTGCGGGAGGACTCGATGAGCAGTTCTTC.

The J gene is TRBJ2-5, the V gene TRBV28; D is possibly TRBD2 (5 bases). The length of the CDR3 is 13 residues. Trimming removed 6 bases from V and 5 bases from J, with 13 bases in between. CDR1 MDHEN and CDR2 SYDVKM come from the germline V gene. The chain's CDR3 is CASRPTRVETQYF. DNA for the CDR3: TGTGCCAGCAGACCAACTAGGGTGGAGACCCAGTACTTC.

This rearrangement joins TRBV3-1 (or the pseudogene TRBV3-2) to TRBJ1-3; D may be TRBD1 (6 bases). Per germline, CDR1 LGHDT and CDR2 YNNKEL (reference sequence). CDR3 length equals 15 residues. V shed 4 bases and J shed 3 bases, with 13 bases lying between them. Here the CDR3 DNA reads TGTGCCAGCAGCCGGAGCAGGGGCTTTGGAAACACCATATATTTT. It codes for CASSRSRGFGNTIYF.

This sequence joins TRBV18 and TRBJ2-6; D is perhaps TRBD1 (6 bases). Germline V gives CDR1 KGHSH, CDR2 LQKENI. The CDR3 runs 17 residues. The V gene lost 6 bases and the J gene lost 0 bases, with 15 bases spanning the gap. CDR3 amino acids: CASSSDSLFSGANVLTF. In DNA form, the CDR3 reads TGTGCCAGCTCCTCGGACAGTCTATTCTCTGGGGCCAACGTCCTGACTTTC.

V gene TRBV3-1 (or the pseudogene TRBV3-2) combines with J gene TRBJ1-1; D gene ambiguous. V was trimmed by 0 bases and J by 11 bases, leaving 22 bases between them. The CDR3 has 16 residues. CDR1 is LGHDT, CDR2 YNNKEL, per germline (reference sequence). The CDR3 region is CASSQDLATRGGHAFF. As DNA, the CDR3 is TGTGCCAGCAGCCAAGATCTTGCGACTCGCGGTGGCCATGCTTTCTTT.

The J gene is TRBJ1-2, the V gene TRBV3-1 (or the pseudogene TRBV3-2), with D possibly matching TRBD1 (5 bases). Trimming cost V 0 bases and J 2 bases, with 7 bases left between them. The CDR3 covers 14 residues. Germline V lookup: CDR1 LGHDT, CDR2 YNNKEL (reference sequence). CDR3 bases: TGTGCCAGCAGCCAAGAACGACAGAACTATGGCTACACCTTC. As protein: CASSQERQNYGYTF.

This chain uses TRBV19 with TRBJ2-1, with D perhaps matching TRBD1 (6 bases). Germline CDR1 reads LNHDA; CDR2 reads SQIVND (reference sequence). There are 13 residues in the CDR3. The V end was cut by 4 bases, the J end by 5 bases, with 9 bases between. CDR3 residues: CASSKTGNNEQFF. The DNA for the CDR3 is TGTGCCAGTAGTAAGACAGGAAACAATGAGCAGTTCTTC.

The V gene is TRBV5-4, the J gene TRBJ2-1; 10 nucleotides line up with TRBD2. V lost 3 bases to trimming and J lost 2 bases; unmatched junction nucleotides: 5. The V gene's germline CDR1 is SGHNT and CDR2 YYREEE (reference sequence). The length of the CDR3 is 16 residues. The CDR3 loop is CASSYVAGGAYNEQFF. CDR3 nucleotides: TGTGCCAGCAGCTACGTAGCGGGGGGTGCCTACAATGAGCAGTTCTTC.

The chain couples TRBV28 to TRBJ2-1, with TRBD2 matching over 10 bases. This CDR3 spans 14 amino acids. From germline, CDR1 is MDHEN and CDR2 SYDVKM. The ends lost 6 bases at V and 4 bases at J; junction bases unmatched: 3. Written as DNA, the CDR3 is TGTGCCAGCAGATTAGCGGGGGGTTACAATGAGCAGTTCTTC. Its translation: CASRLAGGYNEQFF.

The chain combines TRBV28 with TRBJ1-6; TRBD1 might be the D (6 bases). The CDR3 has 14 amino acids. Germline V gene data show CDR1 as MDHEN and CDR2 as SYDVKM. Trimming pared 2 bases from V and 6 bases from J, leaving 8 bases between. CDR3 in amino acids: CASSLPGVNSPLHF. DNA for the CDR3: TGTGCCAGCAGTTTACCAGGGGTTAATTCACCCCTCCACTTT.

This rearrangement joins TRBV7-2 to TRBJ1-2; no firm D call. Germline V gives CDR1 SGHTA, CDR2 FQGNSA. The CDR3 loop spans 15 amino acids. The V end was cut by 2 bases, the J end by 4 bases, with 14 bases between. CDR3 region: CASSLSVAGLYGYTF. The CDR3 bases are TGTGCCAGCAGCTTAAGTGTAGCAGGACTCTATGGCTACACCTTC.

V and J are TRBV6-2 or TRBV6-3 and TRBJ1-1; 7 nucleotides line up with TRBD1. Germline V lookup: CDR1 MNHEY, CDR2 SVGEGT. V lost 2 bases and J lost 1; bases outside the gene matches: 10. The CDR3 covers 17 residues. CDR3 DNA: TGTGCCAGCAGTTACGCTCCGGGACAGAAATGGAACACTGAAGCTTTCTTT. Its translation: CASSYAPGQKWNTEAFF.

CDR3 nucleotide sequence: TGTGCCAGCAGCCCGACGGATGGAGGAGTAAAGAATGAGCAGTTCTTC. It is translated as CASSPTDGGVKNEQFF. The chain carries TRBV7-3 and TRBJ2-1, with TRBD2 as a possible D gene (5 bases). Trimming took off 5 bases at V and 7 bases at J, with 21 bases between the two ends. The CDR3 is made up of 16 amino acids. CDR1 SGHTA and CDR2 FQGTGA come from the germline V gene.

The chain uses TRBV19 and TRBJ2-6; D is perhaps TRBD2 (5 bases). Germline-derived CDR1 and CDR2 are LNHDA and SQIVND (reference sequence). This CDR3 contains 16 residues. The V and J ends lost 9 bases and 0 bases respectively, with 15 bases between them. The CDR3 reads CASHWGTSSGANVLTF. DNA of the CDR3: TGTGCCAGCCACTGGGGTACTAGCTCTGGGGCCAACGTCCTGACTTTC.

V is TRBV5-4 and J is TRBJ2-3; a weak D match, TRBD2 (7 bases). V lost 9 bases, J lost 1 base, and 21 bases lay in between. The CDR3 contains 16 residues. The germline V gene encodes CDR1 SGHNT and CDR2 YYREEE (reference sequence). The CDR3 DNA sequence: TGTGCCACAAGGACTAGGGGGGCACTACGCACAGATACGCAGTATTTT. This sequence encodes CATRTRGALRTDTQYF.

In DNA, the CDR3 is TGTGCCAGCGACGGCCAACAGGGCTTCTATGGCTACACCTTC. This translates into CASDGQQGFYGYTF. J is TRBJ1-2 and V is TRBV2; a weak D match, TRBD1 (6 bases). CDR1 and CDR2 from the germline V gene are SNHLY and FYNNEI. Trimming left V 8 bases short and J 4 bases short, with 17 bases between. This CDR3 is 14 amino acids long.

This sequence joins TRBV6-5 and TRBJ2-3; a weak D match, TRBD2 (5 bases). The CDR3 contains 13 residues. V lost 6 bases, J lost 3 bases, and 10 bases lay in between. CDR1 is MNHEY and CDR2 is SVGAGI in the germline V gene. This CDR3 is CASRNRGTDTQYF. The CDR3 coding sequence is TGTGCCAGCAGGAACCGGGGTACAGATACGCAGTATTTT.

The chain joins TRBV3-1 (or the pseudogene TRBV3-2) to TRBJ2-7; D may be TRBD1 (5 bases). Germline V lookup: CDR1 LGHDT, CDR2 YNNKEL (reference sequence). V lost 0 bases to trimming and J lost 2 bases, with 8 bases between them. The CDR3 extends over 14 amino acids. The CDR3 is CASSQEVRAYEQYF. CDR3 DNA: TGTGCCAGCAGCCAAGAAGTCAGGGCCTACGAGCAGTACTTC.

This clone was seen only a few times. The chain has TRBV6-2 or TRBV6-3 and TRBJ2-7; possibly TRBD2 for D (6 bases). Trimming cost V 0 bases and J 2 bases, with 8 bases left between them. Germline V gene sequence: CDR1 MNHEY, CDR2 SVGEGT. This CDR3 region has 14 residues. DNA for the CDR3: TGTGCCAGCAGTTACTCCGGGGGTCCCTACGAGCAGTACTTC. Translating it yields CASSYSGGPYEQYF.

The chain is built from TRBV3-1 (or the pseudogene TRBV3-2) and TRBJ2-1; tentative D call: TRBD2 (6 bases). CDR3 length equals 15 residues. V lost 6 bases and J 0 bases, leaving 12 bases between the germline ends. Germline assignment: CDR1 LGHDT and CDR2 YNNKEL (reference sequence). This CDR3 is CASRGGKDSYNEQFF. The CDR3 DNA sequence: TGTGCCAGCAGGGGGGGTAAGGACTCCTACAATGAGCAGTTCTTC.

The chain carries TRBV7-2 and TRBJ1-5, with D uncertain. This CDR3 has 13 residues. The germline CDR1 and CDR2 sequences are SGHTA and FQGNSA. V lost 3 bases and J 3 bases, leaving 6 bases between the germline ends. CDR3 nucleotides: TGTGCCAGCAGCTTCACAGACAATCAGCCCCAGCATTTT. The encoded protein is CASSFTDNQPQHF.

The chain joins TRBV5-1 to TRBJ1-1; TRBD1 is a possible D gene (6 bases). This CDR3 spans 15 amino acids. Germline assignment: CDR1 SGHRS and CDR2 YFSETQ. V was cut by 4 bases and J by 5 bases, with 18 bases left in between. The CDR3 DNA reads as TGCGCCAGCAGCGATATGCGAGGGGGTCGAACTGAAGCTTTCTTT. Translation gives CASSDMRGGRTEAFF.

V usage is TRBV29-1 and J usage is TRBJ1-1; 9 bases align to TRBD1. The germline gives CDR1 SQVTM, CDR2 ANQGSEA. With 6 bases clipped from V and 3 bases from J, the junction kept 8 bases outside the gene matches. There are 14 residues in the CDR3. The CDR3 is CSVGEGQGYTEAFF. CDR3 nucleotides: TGCAGCGTGGGTGAGGGACAGGGTTACACTGAAGCTTTCTTT. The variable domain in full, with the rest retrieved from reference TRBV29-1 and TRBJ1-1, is SAVISQKPSRDICQRGTSLTIQCQVDSQVTMMFWYRQQPGQSLTLIATANQGSEATYESGFVIDKFPISRPNLTFSTLTVSNMSPEDSSIYLCSVGEGQGYTEAFFGQGTRLTVV.

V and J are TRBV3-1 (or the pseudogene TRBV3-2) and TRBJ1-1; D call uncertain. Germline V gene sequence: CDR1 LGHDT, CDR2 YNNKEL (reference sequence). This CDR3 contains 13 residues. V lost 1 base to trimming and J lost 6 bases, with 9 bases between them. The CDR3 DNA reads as TGTGCCAGCAGCCAAGGAAGGAGTTCTGAAGCTTTCTTT. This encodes CASSQGRSSEAFF.

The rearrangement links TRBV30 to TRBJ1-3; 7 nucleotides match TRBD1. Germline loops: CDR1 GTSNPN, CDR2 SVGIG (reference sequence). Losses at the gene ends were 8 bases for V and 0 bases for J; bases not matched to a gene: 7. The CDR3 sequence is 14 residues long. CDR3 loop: CAGGDRDSGNTIYF. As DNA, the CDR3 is TGTGCCGGAGGGGACAGAGACTCTGGAAACACCATATATTTT.